These 26 T cell receptor beta chains were all obtained from the same sample, sequenced in a study of T cell responses to AZD1222 COVID-19 vaccine. Measured with immunoSEQ multiplex PCR; TCRdb has only the in-frame clones, and not every one. The profile shows roughly 100,000 clones, over 70% of them singletons. Sequencing was performed on peripheral blood, taken on day 0 of AZD1222 vaccination. These TCRs come from an adult in good health.

CDR3 sequence reads: CASSPHGDRLNTGELFF. In nucleotides, the CDR3 is TGTGCCAGCTCACCCCATGGGGACAGGCTAAACACCGGGGAGCTGTTTTTT. This sequence joins TRBV18 and TRBJ2-2, with 8 bases aligning to TRBD1. Trimming cost V 3 bases and J 2 bases; bases outside gene matches: 8. The CDR3 is 17 residues long. Germline lookup yields CDR1 KGHSH and CDR2 LQKENI.

This rearrangement joins TRBV6-5 to TRBJ2-2; possible D gene TRBD2, 6 bases. This CDR3 is built from 15 residues. Deletions cut 8 bases from V and 3 bases from J, with 16 bases between. Germline-derived CDR1 and CDR2 are MNHEY and SVGAGI. DNA for the CDR3: TGTGCCAGCGGGGCGGGAAAGGGATACACCGGGGAGCTGTTTTTT. It codes for CASGAGKGYTGELFF.

The genes are TRBV6-6 and TRBJ1-1; a weak D match, TRBD1 (6 bases). V lost 7 bases, J lost 7 bases, and 19 bases lay in between. The CDR3 is 14 residues long. CDR1 MNHNY and CDR2 SVGAGI come from the germline V gene (reference sequence). The CDR3 nucleotides are TGTGCCAGCATCTCCCAAACCGGACAGAATGAAGCTTTCTTT. Its protein product is CASISQTGQNEAFF.

In its sample, this clone was seen a few times. The CDR3 DNA follows: TGTGCCAGCAGCGCTACTAGCGGGGGCTTTTGGGGGTCTCGCGGCACAGATACGCAGTATTTT. Its protein is CASSATSGGFWGSRGTDTQYF. The V and J genes are TRBV9 and TRBJ2-3; 11 bases map to TRBD2. Germline lookup yields CDR1 SGDLS and CDR2 YYNGEE. V was clipped by 3 bases and J by 1 base; unmatched bases: 19. CDR3 size: 21 residues.

The rearrangement links TRBV5-1 to TRBJ2-3; maybe TRBD2 (5 bases). The V gene's germline CDR1 is SGHRS and CDR2 YFSETQ. CDR3 length equals 18 residues. Trimming removed 4 bases from V and 1 base from J, with 22 bases in between. The CDR3 protein is CASSHKDGGRLRTDTQYF. For the CDR3, the DNA is TGCGCCAGCAGCCATAAGGACGGTGGCAGACTACGCACAGATACGCAGTATTTT.

This chain links TRBV7-2 with TRBJ1-6, with a weak D call TRBD1 (6 bases). V was clipped by 4 bases and J by 13 bases, with 17 bases between them. The length of the CDR3 is 14 residues. The germline gives CDR1 SGHTA, CDR2 FQGNSA. The DNA of the CDR3 is TGTGCCAGCAGCTCACCGGGACAAGGGCCCCCCCTCCACTTT. It translates to CASSSPGQGPPLHF.

V is TRBV28 and J is TRBJ1-5; weak D call: TRBD1 (5 bases). Germline assignment: CDR1 MDHEN and CDR2 SYDVKM. This CDR3 is built from 13 residues. Trimming stripped 6 bases from V and 7 bases from J, with 13 bases between. CDR3 loop: CASRSRTQQPQHF. The CDR3 DNA sequence: TGTGCCAGCAGATCCCGGACACAACAGCCCCAGCATTTT. The variable domain in full, with the rest retrieved from reference TRBV28 and TRBJ1-5, is DVKVTQSSRYLVKRTGEKVFLECVQDMDHENMFWYRQDPGLGLRLIYFSYDVKMKEKGDIPEGYSVSREKKERFSLILESASTNQTSMYLCASRSRTQQPQHFGDGTRLSIL.

The chain is built from TRBV21-1 and TRBJ2-7; the D call of TRBD2 is as the table states it, not checked on the DNA. TRBV21-1 is described as a pseudogene. The CDR3 totals 17 residues. The CDR3 sequence: CASSKVGSGGHSYEQYF. Written as DNA, the CDR3 is TGTGCCAGCAGCAAAGTCGGTAGCGGGGGCCACTCCTACGAGCAGTACTTC.

The chain carries TRBV10-2 and TRBJ1-1; D gene uncertain. Germline CDR1 and CDR2: WSHSY and SAAADI. The CDR3 length is 14 residues. V lost 2 bases and J lost 0, with 7 bases in between. Here the CDR3 reads CASSEPRLNTEAFF. As DNA, the CDR3 is TGCGCCAGCAGTGAGCCACGGTTGAACACTGAAGCTTTCTTT.

This clone was recorded a few times. The junction differs from germline at one of its ends, possibly a read error. V and J are TRBV5-1 and TRBJ2-7; a possible D gene is TRBD1 (5 bases). This CDR3 region has 14 residues. The germline CDR1 and CDR2 sequences are SGHRS and YFSETQ. The CDR3 loop is CASSFRQQDVSSDF. In DNA, the CDR3 is TGCGCCAGCAGCTTTCGACAGCAGGACGTGTCTTCGGACTTC.

The chain has TRBV6-5 and TRBJ1-5, with TRBD1 matching over 7 bases. The J segment lost 7 bases and the V segment lost 2 bases, leaving 5 bases of the junction unmatched. The V gene's germline CDR1 is MNHEY and CDR2 SVGAGI. The CDR3 covers 14 residues. The CDR3 DNA is TGTGCCAGCAGTTACCGACAGGGAGGGCAGCCCCAGCATTTT. It yields the protein CASSYRQGGQPQHF.

The gene calls are TRBV3-1 (or the pseudogene TRBV3-2) and TRBJ2-2; D call uncertain. CDR1 and CDR2 (germline): LGHDT, YNNKEL (reference sequence). This CDR3 spans 16 amino acids. Deletions cut 0 bases from V and 6 bases from J, with 14 bases between. The CDR3 bases are TGTGCCAGCAGCCAAGATTTCTTCGTGTGGGCCGGGGAGCTGTTTTTT. This codes for CASSQDFFVWAGELFF.

This chain connects TRBV6-5 to TRBJ1-3, with 8 bases matching TRBD1. The CDR3 totals 15 residues. J was trimmed by 3 bases and V by 0 bases; bases with no gene match: 1. CDR1 and CDR2 (germline): MNHEY, SVGAGI. The CDR3 here is CASSYSGQVGNTIYF. The CDR3 DNA reads TGTGCCAGCAGTTACTCGGGACAGGTTGGAAACACCATATATTTT.

The rearrangement uses TRBV9 and TRBJ1-3; no firm D call. Trimming took off 0 bases at V and 6 bases at J, with 13 bases between the two ends. This CDR3 comprises 15 residues. CDR1 and CDR2 (germline): SGDLS, YYNGEE. The CDR3 nucleotides read TGTGCCAGCAGCGTAGGGCCCGGGTGGGAAAACACCATATATTTT. It codes for CASSVGPGWENTIYF.

This chain joins TRBV27 and TRBJ1-5; D perhaps matches TRBD1 (6 bases). The CDR3 length is 17 residues. V was shortened by 1 base and J by 0 bases, with 13 bases between the two germline ends. Germline CDR1 is MNHEY and CDR2 is SMNVEV (reference sequence). Here the CDR3 DNA reads TGTGCCAGCAGTTTATTGTCCACAGGGACTAGCAATCAGCCCCAGCATTTT. It translates to CASSLLSTGTSNQPQHF.

This chain connects TRBV6-5 to TRBJ1-1, with D uncertain. Germline-derived CDR1 and CDR2 are MNHEY and SVGAGI. V dropped 6 bases and J dropped 1 base, with 12 bases sitting between them. The CDR3 loop spans 14 amino acids. CDR3 in DNA: TGTGCCAGCAGCCTCTCGAGAGAGAACACTGAAGCTTTCTTT. Its translation is CASSLSRENTEAFF.

The gene calls are TRBV18 and TRBJ2-1; a possible D gene is TRBD2 (5 bases). V was trimmed by 5 bases and J by 3 bases, leaving 14 bases between them. The CDR3 covers 15 residues. Looked up from germline, CDR1 is KGHSH and CDR2 is LQKENI. CDR3 in amino acids: CASSLSVRVYNEQFF. CDR3 nucleotides: TGTGCCAGCTCATTGTCTGTGAGGGTCTACAATGAGCAGTTCTTC.

This clone was seen a handful of times. Other DNA sequences of this sample code for an identical CDR3. The J gene is TRBJ2-1, the V gene TRBV6-6, with D hard to call. Germline V gene data show CDR1 as MNHNY and CDR2 as SVGAGI (reference sequence). The CDR3 extends over 12 amino acids. V was cut by 6 bases and J by 2 bases, with 5 bases left in between. The DNA for the CDR3 is TGTGCCAGCAGCCGCCCCTACAATGAGCAGTTCTTC. Protein: CASSRPYNEQFF.

V usage is TRBV5-1 and J usage is TRBJ1-1; D may be TRBD1 (6 bases). V lost 1 base to trimming and J lost 4 bases, with 11 bases between them. The germline V gene encodes CDR1 SGHRS and CDR2 YFSETQ. The CDR3 length is 14 residues. The CDR3 sequence is CASSLRGGSTEAFF. For the CDR3, the DNA is TGCGCCAGCAGCTTGAGGGGGGGCTCCACTGAAGCTTTCTTT.

The chain carries TRBV5-1 and TRBJ2-1, with TRBD1 matching 7 bases. J lost 2 bases, V lost 1 base, and 3 bases had no gene match. Germline CDR1 reads SGHRS; CDR2 reads YFSETQ. This CDR3 has 15 amino acids. The CDR3 spells CASSLSGQPYNEQFF. The CDR3 nucleotides read TGCGCCAGCAGCTTGTCGGGACAGCCCTACAATGAGCAGTTCTTC.

This sequence joins TRBV7-3 and TRBJ1-2; D may be TRBD1 (5 bases). The germline V gene encodes CDR1 SGHTA and CDR2 FQGTGA. The CDR3 consists of 13 residues. V was pared by 5 bases and J by 5 bases, with 12 bases between. CDR3 bases: TGTGCCAGCAGCGACCTCGACAGTTATGGCTACACCTTC. This encodes CASSDLDSYGYTF.

The chain uses TRBV7-2 and TRBJ1-2; D might be TRBD1 (6 bases). Germline lookup yields CDR1 SGHTA and CDR2 FQGNSA. V lost 5 bases and J 7 bases, leaving 17 bases between the germline ends. The CDR3 runs to 14 residues. The CDR3 DNA sequence: TGTGCCAGCAGCCCTCGACAGGCAAGAGGTGGCTACACCTTC. Its translation: CASSPRQARGGYTF.

The genes are TRBV27 and TRBJ1-6, with D unclear. There are 15 residues in the CDR3. Germline V gene lookup returns CDR1 MNHEY and CDR2 SMNVEV (reference sequence). V lost 7 bases and J lost 9, with 19 bases in between. The CDR3 nucleotides read TGTGCCAGCACCCTAGCGGTAGGGCTCGGTTCACCCCTCCACTTT. Amino acid sequence: CASTLAVGLGSPLHF.

This chain joins TRBV24-1 and TRBJ2-1, with TRBD2 matching 8 bases. With 9 bases clipped from V and 7 bases from J, the junction kept 10 bases outside the gene matches. CDR3 size: 14 residues. Germline loops: CDR1 KGHDR, CDR2 SFDVKD. CDR3 sequence reads: CATAREGGSNEQFF. The CDR3 DNA reads as TGTGCCACCGCTCGGGAGGGGGGATCGAATGAGCAGTTCTTC.

Here the CDR3 reads CASSPSPGQFNEQFF. For the CDR3, the DNA is TGTGCCAGCAGCCCCTCGCCGGGTCAGTTCAATGAGCAGTTCTTC. The chain recombines TRBV7-2 with TRBJ2-1, with no clear D. The length of the CDR3 is 15 residues. Trimming cost V 5 bases and J 6 bases, with 17 bases left between them. Germline lookup yields CDR1 SGHTA and CDR2 FQGNSA.

This chain uses TRBV18 with TRBJ2-3; the D is unclear. V dropped 3 bases and J dropped 1 base, with 8 bases sitting between them. The V gene's germline CDR1 is KGHSH and CDR2 LQKENI. The CDR3 consists of 14 residues. CDR3 in DNA: TGTGCCAGCTCACCCCCCTTGGGCACAGATACGCAGTATTTT. Translated, it gives CASSPPLGTDTQYF.